A selection of T cell receptor beta chains follows, all from one sample in a study of T cell repertoires in cytomegalovirus infection. TCRdb re-called the reads with MiXCR, one entry per CDR3 protein. The repertoire holds roughly 230,000 distinct CDR3 sequences, with around 6.4% as singletons. Sequenced input: PBMCs. The source of these receptors is a human donor in good health (CMV status not recorded). Some clones in this sample may be carry-over from other donors' samples. Both conserved end residues are part of each CDR3. D genes are given only for firm matches. Only some rows state a clone size, as once, few, many or a class for expanded clones.

-	TRBV30	-	TRBJ1-4	CAWSVLGGIGEKLFF	TGTGCCTGGAGTGTACTAGGGGGGATTGGCGAAAAACTGTTTTTT
-	TRBV20-1	-	TRBJ2-3	CSANGFEPDTQYF	TGCAGTGCTAACGGGTTTGAACCAGATACGCAGTATTTT
few	TRBV20-1	-	TRBJ1-2	CSARDVESYGYTF	TGCAGTGCTAGAGATGTAGAGAGCTATGGCTACACCTTC
once	TRBV28	-	TRBJ1-1	CASSLRVTGRDRAFF	TGTGCCAGCAGTTTAAGGGTGACAGGAAGGGATCGAGCTTTCTTT
many	TRBV6-2/TRBV6-3	TRBD1	TRBJ1-5	CASSWDRNQPQHF	TGTGCCAGCAGCTGGGACAGGAATCAGCCCCAGCATTTT
-	TRBV12-3/TRBV12-4	-	TRBJ2-7	CASSEGTHYEQYF	TGTGCCAGCTCGGAAGGTACCCACTACGAGCAGTACTTC
many	TRBV11-3	TRBD2	TRBJ2-1	CASSFATSGHNEQFF	TGTGCCAGCAGCTTCGCAACTAGCGGGCACAATGAGCAGTTCTTC
few	TRBV25-1	TRBD1	TRBJ1-1	CASSAWTGATEAFF	TGTGCCAGCAGTGCCTGGACAGGGGCCACTGAAGCTTTCTTT
many	TRBV12-3/TRBV12-4	-	TRBJ2-7	CASSFFGFSYEQYF	TGTGCCAGCAGTTTCTTCGGATTCTCCTACGAGCAGTACTTC
-	TRBV20-1	-	TRBJ2-7	CSADQRGTYEQYF	TGCAGTGCTGATCAAAGGGGGACCTACGAGCAGTACTTC
many	TRBV7-2	-	TRBJ2-5	CASSLVRKETQYF	TGTGCCAGCAGCTTAGTCCGAAAAGAGACCCAGTACTTC
many	TRBV20-1	TRBD1	TRBJ2-3	CSAPLKGQGATDTQYF	TGCAGTGCTCCGCTGAAAGGACAGGGGGCAACAGATACGCAGTATTTT
many	TRBV11-3	TRBD2	TRBJ2-5	CASSYGGGTQETQYF	TGTGCCAGCAGCTACGGCGGGGGGACCCAAGAGACCCAGTACTTC
many	TRBV6-4	TRBD2	TRBJ2-1	CASSVERGSYNEQFF	TGTGCCAGCAGTGTTGAGCGGGGGTCATACAATGAGCAGTTCTTC
many	TRBV29-1	-	TRBJ1-1	CSVDGTGEAFF	TGCAGCGTTGACGGGACGGGTGAAGCTTTCTTT
many	TRBV7-2	-	TRBJ1-1	CASSLGGGGTEAFF	TGTGCCAGCAGCTTAGGAGGGGGGGGGACTGAAGCTTTCTTT
many	TRBV7-2	-	TRBJ1-4	CASSPMDGYEKLFF	TGTGCCAGCAGCCCGATGGACGGTTATGAAAAACTGTTTTTT
few	TRBV7-2	-	TRBJ2-5	CASSPSTGETQYF	TGTGCCAGCAGCCCTTCGACGGGGGAGACCCAGTACTTC
many	TRBV12-3/TRBV12-4	-	TRBJ1-1	CASSFQGNTEAFF	TGTGCCAGCAGCTTTCAGGGGAACACTGAAGCTTTCTTT
many	TRBV2	-	TRBJ1-5	CASSDPVAPINQPQHF	TGTGCCAGCAGCGATCCTGTGGCCCCAATCAATCAGCCCCAGCATTTT
many	TRBV28	-	TRBJ1-6	CASSPATAGTPLHF	TGTGCCAGCAGTCCCGCCACTGCGGGAACACCCCTCCACTTT